This T cell receptor beta chain was sequenced during a study of shared clonotypes between healthy human individuals. Deep was the level used in running the assay. TCRdb's table, derived via immunoSEQ multiplex PCR, lists solely in-frame clones and lacks some. The data hold over a million clones, with more than 60% observed a single time. Study-wide points: Enrolling few donors narrowed the genetic and exposure-history diversity that was represented.

On this clone itself: Its antigen remains unknown.

V was pared by 0 bases and J by 2 bases, with 6 bases of the junction left unmatched. This CDR3 has 16 amino acids. The germline V gene encodes CDR1 SGHNT and CDR2 YYREEE (reference sequence). Material: memory CD4+ T cells sorted from blood. Subset defined: CD45RA-negative fraction. The rearrangement uses TRBV5-4 and TRBJ2-5; 8 nucleotides agree with TRBD2. This receptor was taken from a man aged 18 to 35 in good health. DNA for the CDR3: TGTGCCAGCAGCTTGGTGACGGGAGGGGTACAAGAGACCCAGTACTTC. Protein: CASSLVTGGVQETQYF.